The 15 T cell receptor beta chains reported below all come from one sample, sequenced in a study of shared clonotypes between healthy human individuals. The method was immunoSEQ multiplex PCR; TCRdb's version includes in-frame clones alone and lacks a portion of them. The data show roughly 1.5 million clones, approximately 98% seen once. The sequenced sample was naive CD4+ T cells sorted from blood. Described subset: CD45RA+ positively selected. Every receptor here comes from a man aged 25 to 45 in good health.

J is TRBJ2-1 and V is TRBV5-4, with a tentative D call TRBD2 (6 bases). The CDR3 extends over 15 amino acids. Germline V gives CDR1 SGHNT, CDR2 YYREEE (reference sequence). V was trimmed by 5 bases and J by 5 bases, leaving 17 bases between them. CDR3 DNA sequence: TGTGCCAGCAGGAGTTTGGGGGAGGCCCACAATGAGCAGTTCTTC. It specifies CASRSLGEAHNEQFF.

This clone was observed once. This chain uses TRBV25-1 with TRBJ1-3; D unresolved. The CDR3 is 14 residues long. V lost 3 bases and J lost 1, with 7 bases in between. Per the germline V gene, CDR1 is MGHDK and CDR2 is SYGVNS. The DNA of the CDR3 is TGTGCCAGCAGTGATCCGACATCTGGAAACACCATATATTTT. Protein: CASSDPTSGNTIYF.

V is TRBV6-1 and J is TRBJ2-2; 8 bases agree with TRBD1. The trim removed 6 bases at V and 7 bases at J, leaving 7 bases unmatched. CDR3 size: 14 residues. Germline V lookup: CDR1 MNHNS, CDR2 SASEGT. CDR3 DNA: TGTGCCAGCAGCCAGGACAGGGTGATCGGGGAGCTGTTTTTT. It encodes CASSQDRVIGELFF.

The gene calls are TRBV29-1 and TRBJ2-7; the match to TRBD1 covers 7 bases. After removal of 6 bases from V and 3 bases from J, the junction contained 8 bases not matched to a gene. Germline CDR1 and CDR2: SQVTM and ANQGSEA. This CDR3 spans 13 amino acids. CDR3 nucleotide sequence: TGCAGCGTCGCTTCGACAGGGCACTACGAGCAGTACTTC. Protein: CSVASTGHYEQYF.

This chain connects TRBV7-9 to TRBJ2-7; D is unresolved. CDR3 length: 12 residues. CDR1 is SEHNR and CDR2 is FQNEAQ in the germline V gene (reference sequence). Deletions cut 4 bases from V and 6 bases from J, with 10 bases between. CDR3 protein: CASSSRTVEQYF. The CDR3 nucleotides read TGTGCCAGCAGCTCCCGGACGGTCGAGCAGTACTTC. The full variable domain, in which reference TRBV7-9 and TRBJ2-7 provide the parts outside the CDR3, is DTGVSQNPRHKITKRGQNVTFRCDPISEHNRLYWYRQTLGQGPEFLTYFQNEAQLEKSRLLSDRFSAERPKGSFSTLEIQRTEQGDSAMYLCASSSRTVEQYFGPGTRLTVT.

CDR3 in DNA: TGTGCCACCAGCAGAGATTTTGGCATGGGAGGGGTATCTTTAGATACGCAGTATTTT. It codes for CATSRDFGMGGVSLDTQYF. The chain is built from TRBV15 and TRBJ2-3; TRBD2 aligns across 7 bases. This CDR3 comprises 19 residues. Germline CDR1 reads LNHNV; CDR2 reads YYDKDF (reference sequence). Unmatched junction bases numbered 17, after V lost 0 bases and J lost 5 bases.

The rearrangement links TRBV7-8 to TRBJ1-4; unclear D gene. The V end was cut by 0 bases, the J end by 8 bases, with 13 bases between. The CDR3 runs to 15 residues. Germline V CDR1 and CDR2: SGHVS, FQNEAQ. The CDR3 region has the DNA TGTGCCAGCAGCTTAGCGATAGGGTTAGGGGAAAAACTGTTTTTT. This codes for CASSLAIGLGEKLFF. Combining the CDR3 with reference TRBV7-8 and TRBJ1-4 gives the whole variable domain GAGVSQSPRYKVAKRGQDVALRCDPISGHVSLFWYQQALGQGPEFLTYFQNEAQLDKSGLPSDRFFAERPEGSVSTLKIQRTQQEDSAVYLCASSLAIGLGEKLFFGSGTQLSVL.

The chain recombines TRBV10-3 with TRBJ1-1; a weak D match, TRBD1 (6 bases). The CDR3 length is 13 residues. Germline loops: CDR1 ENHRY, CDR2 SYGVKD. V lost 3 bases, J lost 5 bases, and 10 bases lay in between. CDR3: CAISDRGWTEAFF. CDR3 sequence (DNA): TGTGCCATCAGTGACAGGGGATGGACTGAAGCTTTCTTT.

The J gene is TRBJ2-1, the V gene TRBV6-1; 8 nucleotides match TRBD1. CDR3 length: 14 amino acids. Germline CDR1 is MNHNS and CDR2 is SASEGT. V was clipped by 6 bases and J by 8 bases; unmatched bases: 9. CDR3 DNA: TGTGCCAGCAGCCTGGACAGGGTGGGGGATGAGCAGTTCTTC. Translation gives CASSLDRVGDEQFF.

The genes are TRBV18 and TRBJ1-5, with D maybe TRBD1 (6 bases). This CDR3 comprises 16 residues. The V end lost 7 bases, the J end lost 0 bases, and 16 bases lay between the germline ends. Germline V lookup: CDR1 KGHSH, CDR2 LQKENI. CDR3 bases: TGTGCCAGCTTCAACGTCCAGGGACATAGCAATCAGCCCCAGCATTTT. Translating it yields CASFNVQGHSNQPQHF.

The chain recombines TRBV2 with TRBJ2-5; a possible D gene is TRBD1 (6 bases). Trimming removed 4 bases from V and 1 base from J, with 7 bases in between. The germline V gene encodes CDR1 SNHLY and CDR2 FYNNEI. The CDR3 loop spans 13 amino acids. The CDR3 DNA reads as TGTGCCAGCAGTGTACAGGGCCAAGAGACCCAGTACTTC. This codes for CASSVQGQETQYF.

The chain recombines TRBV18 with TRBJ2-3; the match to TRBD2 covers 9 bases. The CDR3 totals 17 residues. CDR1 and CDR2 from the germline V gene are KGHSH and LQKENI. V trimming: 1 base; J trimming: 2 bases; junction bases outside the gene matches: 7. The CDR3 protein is CASSPRSIAGATDTQYF. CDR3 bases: TGTGCCAGCTCACCACGATCGATAGCGGGAGCCACAGATACGCAGTATTTT.

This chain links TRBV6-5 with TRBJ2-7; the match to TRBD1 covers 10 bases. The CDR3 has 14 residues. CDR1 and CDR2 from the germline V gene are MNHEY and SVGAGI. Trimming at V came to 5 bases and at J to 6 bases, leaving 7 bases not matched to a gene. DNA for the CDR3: TGTGCCAGCAGTAACCGGGACAGGGGTGGCGAGCAGTACTTC. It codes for CASSNRDRGGEQYF.

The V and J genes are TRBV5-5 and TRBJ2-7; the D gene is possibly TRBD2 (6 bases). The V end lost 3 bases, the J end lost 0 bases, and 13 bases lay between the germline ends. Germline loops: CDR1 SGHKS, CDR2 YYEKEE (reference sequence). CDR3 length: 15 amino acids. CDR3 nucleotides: TGTGCCAGCAGCTCGGGACTTCTGAGCTCCTACGAGCAGTACTTC. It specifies CASSSGLLSSYEQYF. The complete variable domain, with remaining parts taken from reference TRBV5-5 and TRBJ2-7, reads DAGVTQSPTHLIKTRGQQVTLRCSPISGHKSVSWYQQVLGQGPQFIFQYYEKEERGRGNFPDRFSARQFPNYSSELNVNALLLGDSALYLCASSSGLLSSYEQYFGPGTRLTVT.

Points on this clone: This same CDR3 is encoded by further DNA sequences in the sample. For the CDR3, the DNA is TGTGCCAGCAGCCTCCGGGGAAACACCATATATTTT. It yields the protein CASSLRGNTIYF. V and J are TRBV28 and TRBJ1-3; D is unclear. V dropped 6 bases and J dropped 4 bases, with 7 bases sitting between them. Germline V gene lookup returns CDR1 MDHEN and CDR2 SYDVKM. This CDR3 region has 12 residues.